Listed below are T cell receptor beta chains from one sample, sequenced in a study of T cells in localized non-small cell lung cancer. Assay: immunoSEQ multiplex PCR; the TCRdb copy retains only in-frame clones and omits some. The table lists roughly 2,700 clones, around 25% of them singletons. The specimen comprised normal lung tissue next to the tumor, sampled before any cancer treatment. These receptor sequences come from a female donor older than 55 with stage I squamous cell lung carcinoma. CDR3s leave out the opening cysteine and the closing phenylalanine or tryptophan.

TRBV2	TRBJ2-1	ASSDPTSGKNEQF
TRBV9	TRBJ2-7	ASTRLAGASEQY
TRBV30	TRBJ1-2	ARSAGTGYGYGYT
TRBV11-3	TRBJ2-1	ASSFGAGPTDEQF
TRBV11-3	TRBJ2-1	ASSKSRGLDNNEQF
TRBV27	TRBJ2-7	ASSFSGLAGYSYEQY
TRBV28	TRBJ1-2	ASWAAQAYSSGYT
TRBV11-3	TRBJ2-1	ASRPPGQGYNEQF
TRBV14	TRBJ2-5	ASSQDWVWETQY
TRBV6-8	TRBJ1-5	ASSFDSSNQPQH
TRBV6-8	TRBJ1-2	AISLGQGAEGYT
TRBV19	TRBJ2-1	ASSVGTSAINEQF
TRBV28	TRBJ1-1	ASSLEGRQTEAF
TRBV6-8	TRBJ2-5	ASSSQGETQY
TRBV4-1	TRBJ1-1	ASSRGLTVNTEAF
TRBV6-8	TRBJ1-2	ASRKTGFPGGYT
TRBV6-8	TRBJ2-1	ASSYSTAYNEQF
TRBV6-8	TRBJ2-1	ASSAPATNEQF
TRBV2	TRBJ1-2	ASSAGQGDWYGYT
TRBV9	TRBJ1-4	ASALVGTGPFREKLF
TRBV6-8	TRBJ1-1	ASSYLGQGYTEAF
TRBV28	TRBJ1-5	ASSTPTQGWAGNQPQH
TRBV4-1	TRBJ1-1	ASSTRTENTEAF
TRBV28	TRBJ1-5	ASRMTGNNQPQH
TRBV19	TRBJ1-5	ASDPGQSNQPQH